The entry below describes one T cell receptor (beta chain). Its antigen is still unknown. Germline loops: CDR1 MNHEY, CDR2 SVGAGI. The CDR3 extends over 14 amino acids. Trimming shortened V by 0 bases and J by 1 base, and 6 bases separated the two germline ends. This sample is drawn from a study of cytomegalovirus exposure and HLA in healthy donors. Study-level results: A prior analysis recorded that most TCR beta V segments were productive about 87% or about 30% of the time. Association of under 20,000 TCR beta sequences with HLA alleles was found at 0.05 false discovery rate in a later analysis.

A multiplex PCR was run with 60 Vbeta primers and 13 Jbeta primers. Sequencing was performed with immunoSEQ multiplex PCR; in TCRdb, only in-frame clones are kept and a portion is missing. The sample lists around 130,000 clones, over 60% occurring once. The chain couples TRBV6-5 to TRBJ2-5; D is ambiguous. The source of this sequence is a woman in her sixties in good health and CMV-seronegative. Specimen: PBMCs. CDR3 nucleotides: TGTGCCAGCAGTTACTCATTATTCCAAGAGACCCAGTACTTC. Translating gives CASSYSLFQETQYF.